This is a list of T cell receptor beta chains from one sample in a study of T cell responses to AZD1222 COVID-19 vaccine. Sequenced by immunoSEQ multiplex PCR; TCRdb stores in-frame clones only, minus some. The table includes approximately 190,000 clones, 85% to 90% detected once. This specimen consisted of peripheral blood, obtained on day 0 of MenACWY control vaccination. The receptors shown here come from an adult in good health. Each CDR3 is given with its conserved first and last residue. D genes are given only for firm matches. Only some rows state a clone size, as once, few, many or a class for expanded clones.

clone size,D gene,J gene,V gene,CDR3 DNA,CDR3 protein
few,NA,TRBJ1-1,TRBV6-2/TRBV6-3,TGTGCCAGCAGTTACAAGGGGTCGGCAGGACATTTT,CASSYKGSAGHF
NA,NA,TRBJ1-2,TRBV2,TGTGCCAGCAGTGCCGACTTCGTCGATCGCTACACCTTC,CASSADFVDRYTF
NA,NA,TRBJ1-1,TRBV18,TGTGCCAGCTCACCAGTAGGAAGGGACACTGAAGCTTTCTTT,CASSPVGRDTEAFF
NA,NA,TRBJ2-3,TRBV3-1/TRBV3-2,TGTGCCAGCAGCAAAAGCGGACCCACAGATACGCAGTATTTT,CASSKSGPTDTQYF
NA,TRBD2,TRBJ2-3,TRBV5-1,TGCGCCAGCAGCTTAGCGACTAGCGGGTACACAGATACGCAGTATTTT,CASSLATSGYTDTQYF
NA,TRBD1,TRBJ1-1,TRBV5-5,TGTGCCAGCAGCTTGTTTAGTGGGACAGGGGGCCGGGAAGCTTTCTTT,CASSLFSGTGGREAFF
NA,NA,TRBJ2-7,TRBV19,TGTGCCAGTAGTACAGGGACATGGGGGGCCTACGAGCAGTACTTC,CASSTGTWGAYEQYF
NA,TRBD1,TRBJ2-5,TRBV18,TGTGCCAGCTCAGGACAGGTGGGCCAAGAGACCCAGTACTTC,CASSGQVGQETQYF
NA,TRBD2,TRBJ2-2,TRBV9,TGTGCCAGCGAGGGGCTAGCGGGAGGGCCCGGGGAGCTGTTTTTT,CASEGLAGGPGELFF
NA,TRBD1,TRBJ1-1,TRBV15,TGTGCCACCAGCGGATACAGGGGATTCACTGAAGCTTTCTTT,CATSGYRGFTEAFF
NA,NA,TRBJ1-1,TRBV5-6,TGTGCCAGCAGCTTTACTGGGGGACCAGAAGAAGCTTTCTTT,CASSFTGGPEEAFF
once,NA,TRBJ2-3,TRBV12-3/TRBV12-4,TGTGCCAGCACCACAGGGTACGATACGCAGTATTTT,CASTTGYDTQYF
NA,NA,TRBJ1-2,TRBV18,TGTGCCAGCTCACCAGGGAGGGACTATGGCTACACCTTC,CASSPGRDYGYTF
NA,NA,TRBJ2-2,TRBV7-3,TGTGCCAGCAGCTCCGACGGCGGGGGGGAGCTGTTTTTT,CASSSDGGGELFF
NA,NA,TRBJ1-1,TRBV6-5,TGTGCCAGCAGTTACTCGAGCACAGATGAAGCTTTCTTT,CASSYSSTDEAFF
NA,NA,TRBJ2-7,TRBV11-2,TGTGCCAGCAGCCCCGTTAGGGCCATGTACTACGAGCAGTACTTC,CASSPVRAMYYEQYF
NA,TRBD1,TRBJ2-7,TRBV19,TGTGCCAGTAGTAGAACAGGGGTTGCTTTCGAGCAGTACTTC,CASSRTGVAFEQYF
few,TRBD1,TRBJ2-7,TRBV29-1,TGCAGCGTCCGGACAGGGGCCGAGCAGTACTTC,CSVRTGAEQYF
few,NA,TRBJ1-1,TRBV5-8,TGTGCCAGCACCGATCCATCCAGGGATTCTGAAGCTTTCTTT,CASTDPSRDSEAFF
NA,NA,TRBJ2-7,TRBV15,TGTGCCACCAGCAGGGAGCGGGCAATCTCCTACGAGCAGTACTTC,CATSRERAISYEQYF